This TCR beta chain was sequenced during a study of T and B cells in COVID-19 patients. Points from the study as a whole: Symptomatic-phase blood samples from mildly ill patients and early samples from severe cases were scarce.

From blood, about 220-500 ng of genomic DNA served as TRB template. Turning to this clonotype: What it binds is unknown.

BIOMED2 TRB-A/B primer pools were used in multiplex TRB PCR. TCRdb re-analysed the multiplex PCR reads in MiXCR, keeping a single row per CDR3 protein. The sample contains 15,000 to 20,000 distinct CDR3 sequences, just over 35% of which appear only once. V lost 4 bases to trimming and J lost 3 bases, with 10 bases between them. The germline V gene encodes CDR1 SNHLY and CDR2 FYNNEI. The CDR3 totals 13 residues. This TCR derives from a human donor with active COVID-19. V is TRBV2 and J is TRBJ2-7; either TRBD1 or TRBD2 may supply D (5 bases each). Material for sequencing was blood. The CDR3 DNA reads TGTGCCAGCAGTGGGGTGAGGGGCTACGAGCAGTACTTC. It codes for CASSGVRGYEQYF.